Listed below are T cell receptor beta chains from one sample, sequenced in a study of T cell repertoires in aging, cancer and after chemotherapy. TCRdb reprocessed the multiplex PCR reads via MiXCR and lists one record per CDR3 protein. The data hold some 15,000 distinct CDR3 sequences, with 40% to 55% observed a single time. Source material: blood. The receptor set was obtained from a human donor in good health. CDR3s include the opening cysteine and the closing phenylalanine or tryptophan.

>TRBV12-3/TRBV12-4|TRBJ2-5
CASSPPTRGWETQYF
>TRBV11-1|TRBJ2-7
CASSSTQSLSYEQYF
>TRBV12-3/TRBV12-4|TRBJ2-2
CASSWGSANTGELFF
>TRBV29-1|TRBJ2-7
CSAGQGAYEQYF
>TRBV19|TRBJ1-1
CASKRQMNTEAFF
>TRBV6-6|TRBJ2-2
CASRLTEIGELFF
>TRBV10-3|TRBJ2-7
CAISEGLAGATYEQYF
>TRBV6-5|TRBJ2-2
CASTRTRLARNTGELFF
>TRBV19|TRBJ2-5
CASSVDRADQETQYF
>TRBV19|TRBJ2-3
CASSRLASSTDTQYF
>TRBV6-6|TRBJ2-2
CASSAKGGTGELFF
>TRBV19|TRBJ2-7
CASSSGAVSSYEQYF
>TRBV6-5|TRBJ2-1
CASSPSSGALGHNEQFF
>TRBV30|TRBJ2-7
CAWRKGPYEQYF
>TRBV19|TRBJ1-3
CASTPRLLFGNTIYF
>TRBV29-1|TRBJ2-1
CSVEVPTGGIAEQFF
>TRBV12-3/TRBV12-4|TRBJ2-6
CASSLMRGANVLTF
>TRBV5-5|TRBJ2-7
CASSLDPNSIREAVSYEQYF
>TRBV19|TRBJ2-3
CASRDRGSADTQYF
>TRBV18|TRBJ2-1
CASSPGTGLANYNEQFF
>TRBV29-1|TRBJ2-3
CSVLVGGTDTQYF
>TRBV6-1|TRBJ2-7
CASTAGQGAPYEQYF
>TRBV12-3/TRBV12-4|TRBJ2-1
CASSPGVAGWLDNEQFF
>TRBV6-6|TRBJ2-2
CASSGGDRRNTGELFF
>TRBV19|TRBJ1-5
CASSTFSGQPQHF
>TRBV29-1|TRBJ1-3
CSVDGQGVGNTIYF
>TRBV6-5|TRBJ2-5
CASSYSGRPQETQYF
>TRBV5-5|TRBJ2-7
CASSPGGTEQYF
>TRBV19|TRBJ2-2
CASSLTGYTGELFF
>TRBV11-1|TRBJ2-7
CASSLDLHEQYF
>TRBV6-1|TRBJ2-3
CASSDAADTQYF
>TRBV5-6|TRBJ1-1
CASIEGGNTEAFF
>TRBV29-1|TRBJ1-1
CSVLGNGNTEAFF
>TRBV12-3/TRBV12-4|TRBJ2-3
CASSQSPGQGEDTQYF
>TRBV27|TRBJ2-3
CASSPPGARTDTQYF
>TRBV5-6|TRBJ2-6
CASSSLFRGSGANVLTF
>TRBV27|TRBJ2-5
CASSRGLQASGETQYF
>TRBV5-6|TRBJ2-1
CASSREGQGRIEQFF
>TRBV6-6|TRBJ2-3
CASSSSGRVGDTQYF
>TRBV11-1|TRBJ1-1
CASSLIGGGTEAFF
>TRBV6-5|TRBJ2-7
CASSYTGPPYEQYF
>TRBV19|TRBJ2-5
CASRRTSGRGWETQYF
>TRBV29-1|TRBJ2-1
CSVNGGVDHYNEQFF
>TRBV6-5|TRBJ2-7
CASSRTTPGTSGTYEQYF
>TRBV19|TRBJ2-3
CASSRSLAGVIVSDTQYF
>TRBV19|TRBJ2-2
CASSSRGGDTGELFF
>TRBV12-3/TRBV12-4|TRBJ2-3
CASSRRQGVADTQYF
>TRBV27|TRBJ1-5
CASSLPNQPQHF
>TRBV29-1|TRBJ1-2
CSEGGGYTF
>TRBV6-1|TRBJ2-5
CASSRPPGTAIQETQYF
>TRBV27|TRBJ2-7
CASRRAAYEQYF
>TRBV6-4|TRBJ2-2
CASSDRPANTGELFF
>TRBV30|TRBJ2-1
CAWSGTGTGGFF
>TRBV19|TRBJ2-7
CASRGFYEQYF
>TRBV29-1|TRBJ1-1
CSVEGQQGRLNTEAFF
>TRBV6-2/TRBV6-3|TRBJ2-1
CASSYRGNEQFF
>TRBV10-3|TRBJ1-1
CAISGGTGASEAFF
>TRBV18|TRBJ2-7
CASSPDRVHEQYF